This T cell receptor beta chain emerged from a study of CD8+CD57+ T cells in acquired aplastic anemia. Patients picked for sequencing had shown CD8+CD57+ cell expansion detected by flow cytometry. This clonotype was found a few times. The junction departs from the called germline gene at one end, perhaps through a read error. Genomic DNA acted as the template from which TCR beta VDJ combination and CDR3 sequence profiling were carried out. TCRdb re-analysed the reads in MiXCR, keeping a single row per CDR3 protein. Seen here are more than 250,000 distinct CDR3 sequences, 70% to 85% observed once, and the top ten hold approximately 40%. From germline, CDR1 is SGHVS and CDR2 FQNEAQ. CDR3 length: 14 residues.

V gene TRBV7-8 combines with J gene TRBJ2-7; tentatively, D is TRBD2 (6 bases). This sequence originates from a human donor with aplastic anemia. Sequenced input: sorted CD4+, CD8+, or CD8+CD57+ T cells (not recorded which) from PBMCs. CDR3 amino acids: CATSGRGGPYTQYF. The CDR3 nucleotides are TGTGCCACCAGCGGCCGGGGAGGTCCCTATACGCAGTATTTC.